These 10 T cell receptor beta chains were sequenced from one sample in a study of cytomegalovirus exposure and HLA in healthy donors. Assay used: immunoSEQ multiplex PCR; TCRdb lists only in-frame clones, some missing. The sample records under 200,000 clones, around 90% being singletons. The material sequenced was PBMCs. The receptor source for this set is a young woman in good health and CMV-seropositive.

CDR3 in amino acids: CASSPAWTGRDGELFF. For the CDR3, the DNA is TGTGCCAGTAGTCCTGCCTGGACAGGGAGGGACGGGGAGCTGTTTTTT. V is TRBV19 and J is TRBJ2-2, with a weak D call TRBD1 (8 bases). The germline CDR1 and CDR2 sequences are LNHDA and SQIVND (reference sequence). This CDR3 has 16 residues. V lost 5 bases to trimming and J lost 7 bases, with 20 bases between them.

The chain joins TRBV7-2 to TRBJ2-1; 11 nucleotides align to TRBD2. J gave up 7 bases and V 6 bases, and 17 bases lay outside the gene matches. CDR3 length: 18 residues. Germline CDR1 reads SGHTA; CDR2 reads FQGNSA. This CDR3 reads CASSPEALAGGKGNEQFF. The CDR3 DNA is TGTGCCAGCAGTCCAGAGGCGTTAGCGGGAGGGAAGGGAAATGAGCAGTTCTTC.

CDR3 nucleotides: TGTGCCAGCAGCGCGGGAAGCGGGCCCTACGAGCAGTACTTC. Its protein is CASSAGSGPYEQYF. The genes are TRBV9 and TRBJ2-7, with D perhaps matching TRBD2 (6 bases). Germline CDR1 reads SGDLS; CDR2 reads YYNGEE. CDR3 length equals 14 residues. With 3 bases removed from V and 2 bases from J, the gap between germline ends came to 12 bases.

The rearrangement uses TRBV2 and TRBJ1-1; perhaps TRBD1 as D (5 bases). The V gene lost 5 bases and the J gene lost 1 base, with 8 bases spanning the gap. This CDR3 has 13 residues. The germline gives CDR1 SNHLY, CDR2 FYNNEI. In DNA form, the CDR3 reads TGTGCCAGCAGTACCCAGGGGAACACTGAAGCTTTCTTT. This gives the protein CASSTQGNTEAFF.

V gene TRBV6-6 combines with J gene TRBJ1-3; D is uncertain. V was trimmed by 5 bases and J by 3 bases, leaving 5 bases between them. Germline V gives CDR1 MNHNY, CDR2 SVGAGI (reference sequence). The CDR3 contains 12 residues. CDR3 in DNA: TGTGCCAGCAGTATAAATGGAAACACCATATATTTT. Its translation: CASSINGNTIYF.

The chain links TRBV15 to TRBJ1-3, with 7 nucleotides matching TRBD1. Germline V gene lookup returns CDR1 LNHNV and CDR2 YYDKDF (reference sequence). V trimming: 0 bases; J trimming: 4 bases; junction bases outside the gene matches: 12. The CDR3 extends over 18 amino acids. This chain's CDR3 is CATSREPGQLSLGNTIYF. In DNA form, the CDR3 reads TGTGCCACCAGCAGAGAACCGGGACAGCTCTCCTTAGGAAACACCATATATTTT.

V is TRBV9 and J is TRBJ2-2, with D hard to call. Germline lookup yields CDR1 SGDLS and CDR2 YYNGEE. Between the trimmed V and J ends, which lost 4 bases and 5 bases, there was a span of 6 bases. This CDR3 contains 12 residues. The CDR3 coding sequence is TGTGCCAGCAGCTCCGTAACCGGGGAGCTGTTTTTT. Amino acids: CASSSVTGELFF.

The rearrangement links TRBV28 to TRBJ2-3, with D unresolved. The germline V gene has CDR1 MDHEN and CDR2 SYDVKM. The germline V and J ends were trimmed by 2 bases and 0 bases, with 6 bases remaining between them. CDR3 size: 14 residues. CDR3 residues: CASSLDSSTDTQYF. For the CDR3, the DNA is TGTGCCAGCAGTTTAGACTCCAGCACAGATACGCAGTATTTT. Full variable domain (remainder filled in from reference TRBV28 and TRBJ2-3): DVKVTQSSRYLVKRTGEKVFLECVQDMDHENMFWYRQDPGLGLRLIYFSYDVKMKEKGDIPEGYSVSREKKERFSLILESASTNQTSMYLCASSLDSSTDTQYFGPGTRLTVL.

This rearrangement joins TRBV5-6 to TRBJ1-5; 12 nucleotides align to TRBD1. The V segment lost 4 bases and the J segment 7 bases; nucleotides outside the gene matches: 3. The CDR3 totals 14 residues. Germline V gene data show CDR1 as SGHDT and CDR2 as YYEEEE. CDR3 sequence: CASSAGTGGQPQHF. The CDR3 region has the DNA TGTGCCAGCAGCGCCGGGACAGGGGGCCAGCCCCAGCATTTT. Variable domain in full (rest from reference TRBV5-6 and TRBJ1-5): DAGVTQSPTHLIKTRGQQVTLRCSPKSGHDTVSWYQQALGQGPQFIFQYYEEEERQRGNFPDRFSGHQFPNYSSELNVNALLLGDSALYLCASSAGTGGQPQHFGDGTRLSIL.

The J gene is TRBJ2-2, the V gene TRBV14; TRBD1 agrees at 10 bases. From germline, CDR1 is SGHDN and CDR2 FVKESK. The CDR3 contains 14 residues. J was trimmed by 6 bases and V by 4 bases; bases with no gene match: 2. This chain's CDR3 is CASSLGTGAGELFF. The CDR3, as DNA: TGTGCCAGCAGCCTCGGGACAGGGGCCGGGGAGCTGTTTTTT.